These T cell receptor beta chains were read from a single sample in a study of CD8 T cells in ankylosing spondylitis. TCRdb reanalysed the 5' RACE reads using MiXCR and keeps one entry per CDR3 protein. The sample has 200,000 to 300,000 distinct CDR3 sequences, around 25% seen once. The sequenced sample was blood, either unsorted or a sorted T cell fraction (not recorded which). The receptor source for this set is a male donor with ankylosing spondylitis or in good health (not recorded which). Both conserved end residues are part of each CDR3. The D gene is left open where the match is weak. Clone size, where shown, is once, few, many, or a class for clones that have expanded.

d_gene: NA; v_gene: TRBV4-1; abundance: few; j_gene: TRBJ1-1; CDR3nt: TGCGCCAGCAGCCAAAGGGCCACTGAAGCTTTCTTT; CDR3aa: CASSQRATEAFF
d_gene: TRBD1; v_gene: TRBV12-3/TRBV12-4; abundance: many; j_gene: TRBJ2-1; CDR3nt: TGTGCCAGCAGTACACAAGGACAGGCGTACAATGAGCAGTTCTTC; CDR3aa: CASSTQGQAYNEQFF
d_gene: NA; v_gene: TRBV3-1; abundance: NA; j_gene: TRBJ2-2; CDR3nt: TGTGCCAGCAGCCGCGGGAAGCTCACCGGGGAGCTGTTTTTT; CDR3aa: CASSRGKLTGELFF
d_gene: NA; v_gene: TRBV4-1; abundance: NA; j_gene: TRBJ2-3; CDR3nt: TGCGCCAGCAGCCAAGTTTCGAGGTCAGGGACAGATACGCAGTATTTT; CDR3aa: CASSQVSRSGTDTQYF
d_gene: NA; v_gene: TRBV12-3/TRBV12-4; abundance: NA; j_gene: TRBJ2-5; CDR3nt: TGTGCCAGCAGTGACAGTCAAGAGACCCAGTACTTC; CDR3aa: CASSDSQETQYF
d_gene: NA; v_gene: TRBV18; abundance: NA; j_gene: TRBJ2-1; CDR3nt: TGTGCCAGCTCACCGGCAGGGTTTGCCTACAATGAGCAGTTCTTC; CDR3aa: CASSPAGFAYNEQFF
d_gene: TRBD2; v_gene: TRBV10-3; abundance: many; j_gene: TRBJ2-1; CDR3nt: TGTGCCACCGCGGGGGGCAATGAGCAGTTCTTC; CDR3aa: CATAGGNEQFF
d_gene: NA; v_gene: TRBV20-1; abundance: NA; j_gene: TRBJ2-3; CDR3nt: TGCAGTGCTAGAACCGCGGCAGGGCACGGCACAGATACGCAGTATTTT; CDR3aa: CSARTAAGHGTDTQYF
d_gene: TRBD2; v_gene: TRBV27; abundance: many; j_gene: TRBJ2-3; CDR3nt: TGTGCCAGCAGCCGGAGGGCTAGCGGGGGAAAAGGGACAGATACGCAGTATTTT; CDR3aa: CASSRRASGGKGTDTQYF
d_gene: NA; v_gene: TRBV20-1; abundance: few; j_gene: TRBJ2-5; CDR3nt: TGCAGTGCTAGAGAGACTAGGACCCAGTACTTC; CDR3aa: CSARETRTQYF
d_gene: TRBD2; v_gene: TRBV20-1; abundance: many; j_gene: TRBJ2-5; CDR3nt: TGCAGTGCCCTACGAGCGGGGGGCTCCCAAGAGACCCAGTACTTC; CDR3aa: CSALRAGGSQETQYF
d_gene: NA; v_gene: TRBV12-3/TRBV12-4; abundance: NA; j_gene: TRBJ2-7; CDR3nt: TGTGCCAGCCCCCGGGACAACTCCTACGAGCAGTACTTC; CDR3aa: CASPRDNSYEQYF
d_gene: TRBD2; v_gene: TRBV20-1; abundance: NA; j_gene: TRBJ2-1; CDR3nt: TGCAGTGCTGGACAGACTAGCGGGGGGAACAATGAGCAGTTCTTC; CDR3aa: CSAGQTSGGNNEQFF
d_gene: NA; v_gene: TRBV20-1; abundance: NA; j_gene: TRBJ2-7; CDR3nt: TGCAGTGCACCCTCCGGGGGGCTGGGATACGAGCAGTACTTC; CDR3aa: CSAPSGGLGYEQYF